Shown below are 7 T cell receptor beta chains from a single sample sequenced in a study of T cell repertoires in cytomegalovirus infection. TCRdb re-analysed the reads in MiXCR, keeping a single row per CDR3 protein. The table has some 800,000 distinct CDR3 sequences, about 33% seen once; the top ten hold about an eighth. No antigen has been assigned to these receptors. Sequencing was performed on cultured CD8+ T cells from PBMCs, taken from culture after CMV antigen stimulation. The receptors derive from a human donor in good health (CMV status not recorded). Some clones in this sample may be carry-over from other donors' samples.

This clonotype showed up just a few times. The rearrangement uses TRBV19 and TRBJ2-1; possible D gene TRBD2, 5 bases. The CDR3 covers 14 residues. Germline-derived CDR1 and CDR2 are LNHDA and SQIVND (reference sequence). V was pared by 6 bases and J by 9 bases, with 18 bases between. CDR3 in amino acids: CASRITRIRGEQFF. The DNA of the CDR3 is TGTGCCAGTAGAATAACCCGCATACGGGGTGAGCAGTTCTTC.

Regarding this clonotype: A single base separates this from a much larger clone, so it may be a read error. The chain joins TRBV7-2 to TRBJ2-5, with a tentative D call TRBD2 (5 bases). The V gene lost 4 bases and the J gene lost 1 base, with 16 bases spanning the gap. In germline, CDR1 is SGHTA, CDR2 FQGNSA. This CDR3 contains 16 residues. CDR3 sequence (DNA): TGTGCCAGCAGCTCCTGCTCACGCGGGTTCCAAGAGACCCAGTACTTC. This translates into CASSSCSRGFQETQYF.

J is TRBJ2-7 and V is TRBV7-8; a weak D match, TRBD1 (5 bases). The CDR3 is 13 amino acids. CDR1 is SGHVS, CDR2 FQNEAQ, per germline. Trimming cost V 1 base and J 6 bases, with 10 bases left between them. CDR3 coding DNA: TGTGCCAGCAGCTTAGTGGGGCAAAGCGAGCAGTACGTC. Translating it yields CASSLVGQSEQYV.

Turning to this clonotype: It may be a read error: a sequence one base away is much more abundant. This rearrangement joins TRBV11-3 to TRBJ2-3; 13 nucleotides agree with TRBD2. From germline, CDR1 is SGHNT and CDR2 YENEEA. The CDR3 runs 20 residues. CDR3 DNA: TGTGCCAGCAGCCCCTGGACTAGCGGGGGCCCGCCTTCCAGCACAAATACGCAGTATTTT. It yields the protein CASSPWTSGGPPSSTNTQYF.

J is TRBJ2-7 and V is TRBV10-3, with D hard to call. The CDR3 has 11 amino acids. Trimming pared 4 bases from V and 3 bases from J, leaving 4 bases between. Germline CDR1 and CDR2: ENHRY and SYGVKD. This CDR3 is CAISADYEQYV. The CDR3 coding sequence is TGTGCCATCAGTGCAGACTACGAGCAGTACGTC.

This clonotype was counted only a few times. The J gene is TRBJ1-6, the V gene TRBV6-2 or TRBV6-3; D possibly corresponds to TRBD1 (6 bases). V lost 5 bases, J lost 7 bases, and 18 bases lay in between. Germline V lookup: CDR1 MNHEY, CDR2 SVGEGT. The CDR3 loop spans 16 amino acids. The CDR3 DNA is TGTGCCAGCAGTGCCAACAGGGATTTAAGGAATTCACCCCTCCACTTT. This encodes CASSANRDLRNSPLHF.

This clonotype came up a few times. The rearrangement links TRBV6-4 to TRBJ2-1; 10 nucleotides line up with TRBD2. The CDR3 is made up of 12 amino acids. V gave up 4 bases and J gave up 9 bases; unmatched junction bases: 0. CDR1 and CDR2 from the germline V gene are MRHNA and SNTAGT. The CDR3 DNA follows: TGTGCCAGCAGTGGACTAGCGGGTGAGCAGTTCTTC. Protein sequence: CASSGLAGEQFF.